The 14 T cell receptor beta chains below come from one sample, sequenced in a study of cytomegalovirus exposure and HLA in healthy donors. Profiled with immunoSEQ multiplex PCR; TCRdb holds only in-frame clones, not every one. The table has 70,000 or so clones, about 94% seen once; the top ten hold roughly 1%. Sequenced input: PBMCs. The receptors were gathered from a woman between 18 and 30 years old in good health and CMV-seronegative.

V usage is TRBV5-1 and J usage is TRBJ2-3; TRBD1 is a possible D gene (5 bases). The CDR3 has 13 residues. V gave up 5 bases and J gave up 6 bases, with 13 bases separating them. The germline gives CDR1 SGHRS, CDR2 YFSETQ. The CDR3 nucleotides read TGCGCCAGCAGGCTCAGGGTTGCGGATACGCAGTATTTT. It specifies CASRLRVADTQYF.

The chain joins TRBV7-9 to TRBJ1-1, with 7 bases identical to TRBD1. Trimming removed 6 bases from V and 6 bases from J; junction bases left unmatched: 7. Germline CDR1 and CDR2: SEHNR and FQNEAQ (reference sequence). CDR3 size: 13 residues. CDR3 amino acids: CASRSGGFPEAFF. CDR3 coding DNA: TGTGCCAGCAGGTCAGGGGGATTCCCTGAAGCTTTCTTT.

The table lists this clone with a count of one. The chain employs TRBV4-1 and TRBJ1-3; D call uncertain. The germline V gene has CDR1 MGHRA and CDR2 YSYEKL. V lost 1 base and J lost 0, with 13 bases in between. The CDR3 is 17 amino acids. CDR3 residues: CASSQGLITNSGNTIYF. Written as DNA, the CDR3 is TGCGCCAGCAGCCAAGGGTTGATTACAAACTCTGGAAACACCATATATTTT.

The CDR3 coding sequence is TGTGCCAGCAGCGCTAGCGCCGACTCCTACGAGCAGTACTTC. As protein: CASSASADSYEQYF. The genes are TRBV9 and TRBJ2-7, with D possibly matching TRBD2 (6 bases). CDR1 and CDR2 (germline): SGDLS, YYNGEE. The V and J ends lost 3 bases and 0 bases respectively, with 10 bases between them. The length of the CDR3 is 14 residues. Together with reference TRBV9 and TRBJ2-7, the CDR3 gives the full variable domain: DSGVTQTPKHLITATGQRVTLRCSPRSGDLSVYWYQQSLDQGLQFLIQYYNGEERAKGNILERFSAQQFPDLHSELNLSSLELGDSALYFCASSASADSYEQYFGPGTRLTVT.

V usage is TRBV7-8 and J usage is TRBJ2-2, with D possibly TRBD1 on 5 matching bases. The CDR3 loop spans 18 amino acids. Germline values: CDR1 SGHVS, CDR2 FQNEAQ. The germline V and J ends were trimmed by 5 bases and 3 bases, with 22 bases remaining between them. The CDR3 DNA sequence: TGTGCCAGCAGCCCGAACTGGTCAGGGCAGGGATACACCGGGGAGCTGTTTTTT. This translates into CASSPNWSGQGYTGELFF.

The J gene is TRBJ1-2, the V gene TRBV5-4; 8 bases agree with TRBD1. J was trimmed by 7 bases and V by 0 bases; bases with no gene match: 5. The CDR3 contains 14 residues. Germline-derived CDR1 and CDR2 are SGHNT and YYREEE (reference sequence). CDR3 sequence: CASSLETGGGGYTF. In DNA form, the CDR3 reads TGTGCCAGCAGCTTGGAAACAGGGGGGGGTGGCTACACCTTC.

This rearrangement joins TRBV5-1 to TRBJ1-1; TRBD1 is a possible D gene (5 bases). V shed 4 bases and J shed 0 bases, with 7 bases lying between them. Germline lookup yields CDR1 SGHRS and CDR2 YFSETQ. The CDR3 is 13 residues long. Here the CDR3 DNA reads TGCGCCAGCAGCAGGGACTTGAACACTGAAGCTTTCTTT. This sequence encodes CASSRDLNTEAFF.

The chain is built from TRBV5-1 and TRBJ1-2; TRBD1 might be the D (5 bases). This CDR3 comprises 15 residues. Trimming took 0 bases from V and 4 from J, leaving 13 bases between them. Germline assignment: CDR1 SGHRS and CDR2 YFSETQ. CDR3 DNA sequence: TGCGCCAGCAGCTTGGTCCAGGGCGGTAGCTATGGCTACACCTTC. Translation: CASSLVQGGSYGYTF.

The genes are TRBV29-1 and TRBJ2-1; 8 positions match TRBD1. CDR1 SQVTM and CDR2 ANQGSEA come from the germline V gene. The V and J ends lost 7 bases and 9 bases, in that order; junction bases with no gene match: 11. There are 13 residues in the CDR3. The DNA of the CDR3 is TGCAGCGCCCCTGGACAGGGTCTAGGTGAGCAGTTCTTC. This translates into CSAPGQGLGEQFF.

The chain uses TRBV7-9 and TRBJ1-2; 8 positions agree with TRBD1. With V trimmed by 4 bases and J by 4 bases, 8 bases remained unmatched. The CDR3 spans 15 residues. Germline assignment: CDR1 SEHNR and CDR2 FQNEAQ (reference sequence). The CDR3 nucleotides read TGTGCCAGCAGCTCACCGACAGGGGACTTCTATGGCTACACCTTC. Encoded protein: CASSSPTGDFYGYTF. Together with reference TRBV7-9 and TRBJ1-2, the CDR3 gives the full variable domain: DTGVSQNPRHKITKRGQNVTFRCDPISEHNRLYWYRQTLGQGPEFLTYFQNEAQLEKSRLLSDRFSAERPKGSFSTLEIQRTEQGDSAMYLCASSSPTGDFYGYTFGSGTRLTVV.

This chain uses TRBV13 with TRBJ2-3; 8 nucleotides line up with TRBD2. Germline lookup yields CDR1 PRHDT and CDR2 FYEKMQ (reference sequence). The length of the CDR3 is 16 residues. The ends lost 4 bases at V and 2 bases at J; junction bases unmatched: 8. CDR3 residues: CASSSAGGALTDTQYF. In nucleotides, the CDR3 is TGTGCCAGCAGCTCCGCGGGGGGAGCTCTCACAGATACGCAGTATTTT.

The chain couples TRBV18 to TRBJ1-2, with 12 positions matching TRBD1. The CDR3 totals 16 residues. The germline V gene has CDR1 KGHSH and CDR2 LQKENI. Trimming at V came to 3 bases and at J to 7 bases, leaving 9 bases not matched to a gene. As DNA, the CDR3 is TGTGCCAGCTCACCTTCCGGGACAGGGGGCTTTCTTGGCTACACCTTC. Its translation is CASSPSGTGGFLGYTF.

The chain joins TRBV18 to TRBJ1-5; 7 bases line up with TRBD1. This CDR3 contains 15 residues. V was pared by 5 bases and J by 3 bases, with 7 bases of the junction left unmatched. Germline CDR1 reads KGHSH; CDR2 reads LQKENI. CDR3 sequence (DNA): TGTGCCAGCTCAACGTCCGGGACAGTCAATCAGCCCCAGCATTTT. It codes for CASSTSGTVNQPQHF.

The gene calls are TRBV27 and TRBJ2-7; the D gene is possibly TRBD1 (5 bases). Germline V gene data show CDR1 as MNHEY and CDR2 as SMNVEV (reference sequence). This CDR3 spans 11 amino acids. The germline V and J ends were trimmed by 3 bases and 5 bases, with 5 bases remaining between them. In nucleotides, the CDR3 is TGTGCCAGCAGTTTCAGGGACGAGCAGTACTTC. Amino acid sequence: CASSFRDEQYF.